This entry concerns a single T cell receptor beta chain. As yet, its antigen is unknown. The data are from a study of STAT5B mutations in CD4+ large granular lymphocyte leukemia. Findings and limits, study-wide: Main leukemic clonotypes were patient-specific, but around 25% appeared at low frequency elsewhere.

Sequenced by immunoSEQ multiplex PCR; TCRdb stores in-frame clones only, minus some. In the table there are 7,000 to 10,000 clones, 76% of which are singletons. V was pared by 4 bases and J by 3 bases, with 6 bases between. This CDR3 contains 12 residues. Germline V gives CDR1 MGHDK, CDR2 SYGVNS. The rearrangement links TRBV25-1 to TRBJ1-1, with D unclear. This TCR was recovered from an older woman with CD4+ T-cell large granular lymphocyte leukemia. Source material: PBMCs. CDR3 region: CASSGDYTEAFF. In nucleotides, the CDR3 is TGTGCCAGCAGTGGGGATTACACTGAAGCTTTCTTT.